Each of the 2 T cell receptor beta chains below was sequenced from the same sample in a study of cytomegalovirus exposure and HLA in healthy donors. The PCR made use of 60 Vbeta and 13 Jbeta primers. Using immunoSEQ multiplex PCR, the repertoire was profiled, and TCRdb retains in-frame clones only, with some absent. Counted here are approximately 150,000 clones, about three quarters occurring once; the ten biggest clones make up more than 9%. The sequenced material came from PBMCs. The receptors were sampled from a man aged 30-40 years in good health and CMV-seropositive.

CDR3 amino acids: CASSPQQDNEQFF. The CDR3 DNA follows: TGTGCCAGCTCACCGCAGCAGGACAATGAGCAGTTCTTC. This chain joins TRBV18 and TRBJ2-1; D is unclear. Germline assignment: CDR1 KGHSH and CDR2 LQKENI. Trimming cost V 3 bases and J 5 bases, with 8 bases left between them. The CDR3 is 13 residues long.

This chain connects TRBV5-1 to TRBJ1-2, with 7 bases identical to TRBD1. The germline CDR1 and CDR2 sequences are SGHRS and YFSETQ. J lost 2 bases, V lost 2 bases, and 9 bases had no gene match. The CDR3 length is 16 residues. The CDR3 region has the DNA TGCGCCAGCAGCTTCGCCGGGACAGCCCAGAACTATGGCTACACCTTC. Its protein product is CASSFAGTAQNYGYTF.